This T cell receptor (beta chain) was identified during a study of blood T cell repertoires in COVID-19. This clone came up once. Generated by immunoSEQ multiplex PCR, the TCRdb table keeps only in-frame clones and is missing some. Of some 240,000 clones listed, around 82% are singletons. The germline V gene encodes CDR1 SGHTA and CDR2 FQGTGA. The CDR3 is made up of 16 amino acids. After removal of 1 base from V and 3 bases from J, the junction contained 6 bases not matched to a gene. Source material: PBMCs or T cells enriched from blood (not recorded which). The source is a man aged 50 or older who had recovered from COVID-19. This sequence joins TRBV7-3 and TRBJ2-1; TRBD2 aligns across 7 bases. The CDR3 coding sequence is TGTGCCAGCAGCTTAAATTGGGGGGGAAGCTACAATGAGCAGTTCTTC. Protein product: CASSLNWGGSYNEQFF.